Sequencing of this TCR beta chain was carried out in a study of blood T cell repertoires in COVID-19. Study-wide background: The United States, Italy and Spain supplied acute and convalescent COVID-19 samples. Sample material is recorded as cDNA or gDNA derived from T cells, B-cell-depleted T cells, or PBMCs.

The V end lost 3 bases, the J end lost 2 bases, and 12 bases lay between the germline ends. Germline V CDR1 and CDR2: SGHRS, YFSETQ. CDR3 length: 15 residues. Profiling relied on immunoSEQ multiplex PCR, and the TCRdb table lists in-frame clones only, not all of them. The repertoire holds hundreds of thousands of clones, with about 90% as singletons. The TCR originated in a woman between 40 and 55 years old with acute COVID-19. V and J are TRBV5-1 and TRBJ1-3; D possibly corresponds to TRBD1 (6 bases). Input material: PBMCs or T cells enriched from blood (not recorded which). The CDR3 sequence is CASSSGQQTGNTIYF. CDR3 DNA: TGCGCCAGCAGCTCCGGACAGCAGACTGGAAACACCATATATTTT. Full variable domain (remainder filled in from reference TRBV5-1 and TRBJ1-3): KAGVTQTPRYLIKTRGQQVTLSCSPISGHRSVSWYQQTPGQGLQFLFEYFSETQRNKGNFPGRFSGRQFSNSRSEMNVSTLELGDSALYLCASSSGQQTGNTIYFGEGSWLTVV.